The 32 T cell receptor beta chains given below trace back to one sample, sequenced in a study of cytomegalovirus exposure and HLA in healthy donors. This PCR relied on a set of 60 Vbeta primers and 13 Jbeta primers. The data were produced by immunoSEQ multiplex PCR, yet TCRdb's version contains in-frame clones alone and is incomplete. This sample's clone table lists about 32,000 clones. Sequenced: PBMCs. These receptors came from a female donor in good health and CMV-seronegative.

This chain uses TRBV2 with TRBJ1-2, with D uncertain. Trimming removed 1 base from V and 5 bases from J, with 11 bases in between. The germline V gene encodes CDR1 SNHLY and CDR2 FYNNEI. This CDR3 has 14 residues. CDR3 nucleotides: TGTGCCAGCAGTGAAGTGGTGGCTTTATATGGCTACACCTTC. Amino acid sequence: CASSEVVALYGYTF.

The chain employs TRBV19 and TRBJ2-1, with 8 bases that match TRBD2. CDR3 length: 15 amino acids. Germline V gives CDR1 LNHDA, CDR2 SQIVND (reference sequence). Trimming at V came to 4 bases and at J to 3 bases, leaving 5 bases not matched to a gene. The CDR3 protein is CASSSGGPLYNEQFF. The CDR3 region has the DNA TGTGCCAGTAGTAGCGGGGGGCCCCTCTACAATGAGCAGTTCTTC. The full variable domain, completed using reference TRBV19 and TRBJ2-1, is DGGITQSPKYLFRKEGQNVTLSCEQNLNHDAMYWYRQDPGQGLRLIYYSQIVNDFQKGDIAEGYSVSREKKESFPLTVTSAQKNPTAFYLCASSSGGPLYNEQFFGPGTRLTVL.

The chain carries TRBV6-1 and TRBJ1-1; D possibly corresponds to TRBD1 (5 bases). This CDR3 is 12 amino acids long. Germline CDR1 and CDR2: MNHNS and SASEGT. Trimming cost V 10 bases and J 1 base, with 10 bases left between them. CDR3 sequence (DNA): TGTGCCACCGCGGGGCAGAACACTGAAGCTTTCTTT. Its protein is CATAGQNTEAFF.

The DNA for the CDR3 is TGTGCCAGCAGCTGGCGGGGGGCAGGCAATCAGCCCCAGCATTTT. It yields the protein CASSWRGAGNQPQHF. This chain connects TRBV5-6 to TRBJ1-5; D is possibly TRBD1 (6 bases). The germline CDR1 and CDR2 sequences are SGHDT and YYEEEE. The CDR3 sequence is 15 residues long. V was pared by 3 bases and J by 2 bases, with 12 bases between.

The rearrangement links TRBV18 to TRBJ1-2, with 9 positions matching TRBD1. The V segment lost 3 bases and the J segment 8 bases; nucleotides outside the gene matches: 13. In germline, CDR1 is KGHSH, CDR2 LQKENI. This CDR3 is built from 16 residues. Here the CDR3 DNA reads TGTGCCAGCTCACCGCCGGGCCAGGGACAGGGTAAAGGCTACACCTTC. Protein: CASSPPGQGQGKGYTF.

The rearrangement joins TRBV9 to TRBJ2-3; tentative D call: TRBD2 (5 bases). Germline CDR1 is SGDLS and CDR2 is YYNGEE. V was trimmed by 0 bases and J by 10 bases, leaving 18 bases between them. This CDR3 has 15 residues. This chain's CDR3 is CASSVASLDPEPQYF. CDR3 nucleotide sequence: TGTGCCAGCAGCGTAGCTAGCCTAGACCCTGAACCGCAGTATTTT.

The J gene is TRBJ1-2, the V gene TRBV30; TRBD1 agrees at 8 bases. CDR3 length: 11 amino acids. CDR1 and CDR2 (germline): GTSNPN, SVGIG (reference sequence). V lost 7 bases, J lost 7 bases, and 5 bases stayed unmatched. CDR3 in amino acids: CALRTGPGYTF. CDR3 sequence (DNA): TGTGCCTTACGGACAGGGCCTGGCTACACCTTC.

This chain connects TRBV19 to TRBJ1-1; tentatively, D is TRBD1 (5 bases). The CDR3 contains 13 residues. Trimming took 1 base from V and 5 from J, leaving 8 bases between them. Per the germline V gene, CDR1 is LNHDA and CDR2 is SQIVND (reference sequence). The CDR3 bases are TGTGCCAGTAGTATAGGCCAGGGAACTGAAGCTTTCTTT. Amino acid sequence: CASSIGQGTEAFF.

V and J are TRBV13 and TRBJ2-7; 7 bases fit TRBD1. Germline V CDR1 and CDR2: PRHDT, FYEKMQ (reference sequence). Losses at the gene ends were 5 bases for V and 2 bases for J; bases not matched to a gene: 18. There are 18 residues in the CDR3. The CDR3, as DNA: TGTGCCAGCAGCGGCGCGAGGGGGCCGCCTTATACGACCTACGAGCAGTACTTC. Protein sequence: CASSGARGPPYTTYEQYF.

This rearrangement joins TRBV30 to TRBJ2-2; 10 bases are shared with TRBD2. CDR3 length: 16 residues. Germline V gene data show CDR1 as GTSNPN and CDR2 as SVGIG (reference sequence). The J segment lost 7 bases and the V segment lost 1 base, leaving 9 bases of the junction unmatched. The CDR3 nucleotides read TGTGCCTGGAGTGCGCCTAGCGGGGGTTTCGTCGGGGAGCTGTTTTTT. It translates to CAWSAPSGGFVGELFF.

The rearrangement joins TRBV6-5 to TRBJ2-2, with 8 bases lining up with TRBD1. Germline V CDR1 and CDR2: MNHEY, SVGAGI. The CDR3 is made up of 15 amino acids. V lost 2 bases and J lost 5; bases outside the gene matches: 4. The CDR3 sequence is CASSYVTGGTGELFF. The CDR3 bases are TGTGCCAGCAGTTACGTAACAGGGGGGACCGGGGAGCTGTTTTTT.

The genes are TRBV6-1 and TRBJ2-5; D ambiguous. Trimming pared 8 bases from V and 1 base from J, leaving 5 bases between. CDR3 size: 11 residues. CDR1 is MNHNS, CDR2 SASEGT, per germline. The CDR3, as DNA: TGTGCCAGCGCGGTCCAAGAGACCCAGTACTTC. Protein: CASAVQETQYF.

This clone ranks as medium-sized (0.01 to 0.1%) in terms of frequency. The chain combines TRBV6-4 with TRBJ2-1; 11 bases agree with TRBD1. Per the germline V gene, CDR1 is MRHNA and CDR2 is SNTAGT. V dropped 2 bases and J dropped 6; count of bases not matched to a gene: 0. The CDR3 sequence is 14 residues long. The chain's CDR3 is CASSDGTGGNEQFF. CDR3 nucleotide sequence: TGTGCCAGCAGTGACGGGACAGGGGGCAATGAGCAGTTCTTC.

The V call is TRBV4-1, the J call TRBJ2-7; a weak D match, TRBD1 (7 bases). Germline CDR1 reads MGHRA; CDR2 reads YSYEKL. V lost 3 bases to trimming and J lost 2 bases, with 23 bases between them. The CDR3 loop spans 18 amino acids. CDR3 in amino acids: CASSHNFLGQGGTYEQYF. The CDR3 region has the DNA TGCGCCAGCAGCCACAACTTCCTGGGGCAGGGGGGTACCTACGAGCAGTACTTC.

This rearrangement joins TRBV9 to TRBJ2-3; 7 nucleotides align to TRBD2. This CDR3 has 16 amino acids. The ends lost 0 bases at V and 4 bases at J; junction bases unmatched: 8. Looked up from germline, CDR1 is SGDLS and CDR2 is YYNGEE. The CDR3 nucleotides read TGTGCCAGCAGCGTAGAGGCGGCTAGCGGTTCAGATACGCAGTATTTT. This gives the protein CASSVEAASGSDTQYF.

As DNA, the CDR3 is TGTGCCAGCAGCGCCTGGACAGGCTCTGGCTACACCTTC. This sequence encodes CASSAWTGSGYTF. The gene calls are TRBV27 and TRBJ1-2, with 7 nucleotides matching TRBD1. Germline V lookup: CDR1 MNHEY, CDR2 SMNVEV (reference sequence). J was trimmed by 7 bases and V by 6 bases; bases with no gene match: 8. CDR3 length equals 13 residues.

The chain couples TRBV27 to TRBJ1-2; TRBD1 aligns across 12 bases. The J segment lost 2 bases and the V segment lost 7 bases, leaving 17 bases of the junction unmatched. Germline assignment: CDR1 MNHEY and CDR2 SMNVEV (reference sequence). The CDR3 spans 19 residues. CDR3 DNA sequence: TGTGCCAGCACCCCTCCTCCCGGGACAGGGGGCCAGGACAACTATGGCTACACCTTC. Protein sequence: CASTPPPGTGGQDNYGYTF.

This chain's CDR3 is CASSLTSGGAEPYEQYF. The CDR3 region has the DNA TGTGCCAGCAGCTTGACTAGCGGGGGGGCCGAACCGTACGAGCAGTACTTC. The J gene is TRBJ2-7, the V gene TRBV7-6, with TRBD2 identical over 14 bases. The CDR3 is made up of 17 amino acids. V lost 3 bases and J lost 4; bases outside the gene matches: 8. CDR1 and CDR2 (germline): SGHVS, FNYEAQ.

The chain recombines TRBV27 with TRBJ2-5; TRBD2 is a possible D gene (6 bases). V shed 6 bases and J shed 0 bases, with 11 bases lying between them. Germline V lookup: CDR1 MNHEY, CDR2 SMNVEV (reference sequence). This CDR3 contains 14 residues. The CDR3 is CASSQGGNQETQYF. The CDR3 nucleotides read TGTGCCAGCAGCCAAGGAGGGAACCAAGAGACCCAGTACTTC.

V gene TRBV13 combines with J gene TRBJ2-5; D might be TRBD1 (5 bases). Looked up from germline, CDR1 is PRHDT and CDR2 is FYEKMQ (reference sequence). The CDR3 runs 14 residues. V lost 2 bases, J lost 1 base, and 8 bases lay in between. CDR3 residues: CASSLSGPQETQYF. CDR3 DNA: TGTGCCAGCAGCTTATCAGGGCCCCAAGAGACCCAGTACTTC.

J is TRBJ2-5 and V is TRBV5-6; a weak D match, TRBD2 (6 bases). The better agreement between TRBJ2-7 and the DNA end casts doubt on the J call. CDR3 length: 15 residues. Germline-derived CDR1 and CDR2 are SGHDT and YYEEEE. The CDR3 is CASSFFPGLTYEQYF. The DNA of the CDR3 is TGTGCCAGCAGCTTTTTTCCGGGACTTACCTACGAGCAGTACTTC.

The genes are TRBV11-3 and TRBJ1-5; 9 bases are a match to TRBD1. Germline V lookup: CDR1 SGHNT, CDR2 YENEEA. Unmatched junction bases numbered 5, after V lost 5 bases and J lost 3 bases. CDR3 length: 15 residues. The CDR3 bases are TGTGCCAGCAGCCTAGGGACAGGGAACAATCAGCCCCAGCATTTT. As protein: CASSLGTGNNQPQHF.

The chain employs TRBV11-2 and TRBJ2-7; D is possibly TRBD1 (6 bases). Germline loops: CDR1 SGHAT, CDR2 FQNNGV. The germline V and J ends were trimmed by 5 bases and 3 bases, with 14 bases remaining between them. The CDR3 extends over 14 amino acids. CDR3 loop: CASSPWGLSYEQYF. DNA of the CDR3: TGTGCCAGCAGCCCGTGGGGGCTGAGCTACGAGCAGTACTTC.

The gene calls are TRBV7-9 and TRBJ1-2, with D tentatively TRBD1 (6 bases). Trimming removed 4 bases from V and 3 bases from J, with 15 bases in between. The CDR3 has 15 residues. CDR1 SEHNR and CDR2 FQNEAQ come from the germline V gene (reference sequence). The CDR3 DNA follows: TGTGCCAGCAGCTCCTCAGGGGTAAGGGACTATGGCTACACCTTC. Protein sequence: CASSSSGVRDYGYTF.

J is TRBJ2-3 and V is TRBV5-4; 13 nucleotides align to TRBD2. The junction had 3 bases not matched to a gene; V was cut back by 0 bases and J by 8 bases. CDR1 is SGHNT and CDR2 is YYREEE in the germline V gene (reference sequence). CDR3 length equals 15 residues. The CDR3 DNA is TGTGCCAGCAGCTTGGGGACTAGCGGGGGAAGTACGCAGTATTTT. Amino acid sequence: CASSLGTSGGSTQYF.

The genes are TRBV10-3 and TRBJ2-2; tentative D call: TRBD2 (6 bases). This CDR3 spans 17 amino acids. Germline V gene data show CDR1 as ENHRY and CDR2 as SYGVKD. Trimming took off 3 bases at V and 1 base at J, with 15 bases between the two ends. The CDR3 coding sequence is TGTGCCATCAGTGACCCTGGGCGGGGAGGGAACACCGGGGAGCTGTTTTTT. It is translated as CAISDPGRGGNTGELFF.

The V gene is TRBV30, the J gene TRBJ1-1; 8 nucleotides line up with TRBD1. Germline lookup yields CDR1 GTSNPN and CDR2 SVGIG (reference sequence). CDR3 length: 15 amino acids. After removal of 2 bases from V and 5 bases from J, the junction contained 10 bases not matched to a gene. This CDR3 reads CAWSNPDRVRTEAFF. CDR3 sequence (DNA): TGTGCCTGGAGTAACCCGGACAGGGTAAGGACTGAAGCTTTCTTT.

V is TRBV30 and J is TRBJ1-6, with 8 bases aligning to TRBD1. The germline gives CDR1 GTSNPN, CDR2 SVGIG (reference sequence). The junction had 14 bases not matched to a gene; V was cut back by 3 bases and J by 7 bases. CDR3 size: 17 residues. CDR3 sequence: CAWSPNPGGAGNSPLHF. The CDR3, as DNA: TGTGCCTGGAGCCCCAACCCAGGGGGCGCAGGAAATTCACCCCTCCACTTT.

This chain joins TRBV28 and TRBJ1-1; 12 bases match TRBD1. J was trimmed by 0 bases and V by 4 bases; bases with no gene match: 9. This CDR3 region has 18 residues. Per germline, CDR1 MDHEN and CDR2 SYDVKM. CDR3 nucleotide sequence: TGTGCCAGCAGTTCCACCGGGACAGGGGGCGAGATGAACACTGAAGCTTTCTTT. As protein: CASSSTGTGGEMNTEAFF.

The chain has TRBV5-6 and TRBJ1-1; TRBD1 aligns across 8 bases. Trimming at V came to 3 bases and at J to 3 bases, leaving 4 bases not matched to a gene. CDR3 length: 14 residues. Germline V gene sequence: CDR1 SGHDT, CDR2 YYEEEE. CDR3 loop: CASSSTGDDTEAFF. The CDR3 DNA sequence: TGTGCCAGCAGCTCGACAGGGGACGACACTGAAGCTTTCTTT.

The V and J genes are TRBV28 and TRBJ2-7, with 8 positions matching TRBD1. Germline V gene lookup returns CDR1 MDHEN and CDR2 SYDVKM. Trimming cost V 2 bases and J 1 base; bases outside gene matches: 10. The CDR3 is 17 residues long. The CDR3 loop reads CASSLVVGQGLSYEQYF. The DNA of the CDR3 is TGTGCCAGCAGTTTAGTCGTCGGACAGGGATTATCCTACGAGCAGTACTTC.

The chain is built from TRBV6-6 and TRBJ1-1; D is undetermined. The germline CDR1 and CDR2 sequences are MNHNY and SVGAGI (reference sequence). The V gene lost 5 bases and the J gene lost 10 bases, with 11 bases spanning the gap. CDR3 length equals 11 residues. Written as DNA, the CDR3 is TGTGCCAGCAGTCACAGTGGAGGAGCTTTCTTT. Translating gives CASSHSGGAFF.